A single T cell receptor (beta chain) is shown here with its context. The data stem from a study of blood T cell repertoires in COVID-19. CDR1 and CDR2 from the germline V gene are SGHTA and FQGNSA. This CDR3 has 12 amino acids. Trimming took off 5 bases at V and 5 bases at J, with 10 bases between the two ends. This table comes from immunoSEQ multiplex PCR, and its TCRdb copy is limited to in-frame clones, with some not included. The table includes approximately 77,000 clones, 85% to 90% detected once. The source material was peripheral blood. The receptor was isolated from a man aged 50 to 60 with active COVID-19. V usage is TRBV7-2 and J usage is TRBJ2-7, with D perhaps matching TRBD2 (5 bases). The CDR3 DNA is TGTGCCAGCAGCCGCGGGTTTCACGAGCAGTACTTC. As protein: CASSRGFHEQYF.